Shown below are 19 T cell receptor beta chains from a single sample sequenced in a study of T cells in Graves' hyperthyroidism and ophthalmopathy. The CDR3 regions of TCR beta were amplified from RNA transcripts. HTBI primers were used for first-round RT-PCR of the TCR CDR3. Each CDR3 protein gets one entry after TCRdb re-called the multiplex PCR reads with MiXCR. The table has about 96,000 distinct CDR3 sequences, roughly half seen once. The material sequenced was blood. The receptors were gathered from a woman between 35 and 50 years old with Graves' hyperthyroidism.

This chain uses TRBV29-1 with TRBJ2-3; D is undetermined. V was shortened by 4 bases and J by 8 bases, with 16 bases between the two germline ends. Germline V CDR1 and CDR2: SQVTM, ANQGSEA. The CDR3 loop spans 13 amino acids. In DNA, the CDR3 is TGCAGCGTTGGTAGGACCGCTGACTTTACGCAGTATTTT. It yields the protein CSVGRTADFTQYF.

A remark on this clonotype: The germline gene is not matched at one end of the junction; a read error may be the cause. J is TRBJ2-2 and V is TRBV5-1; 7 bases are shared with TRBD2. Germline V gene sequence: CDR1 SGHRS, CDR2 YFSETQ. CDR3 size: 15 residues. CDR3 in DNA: TGCGCCGGCAGCTTGGGCAGCGGGACCACCGGGGAGCTGTTTTTT. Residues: CAGSLGSGTTGELFF.

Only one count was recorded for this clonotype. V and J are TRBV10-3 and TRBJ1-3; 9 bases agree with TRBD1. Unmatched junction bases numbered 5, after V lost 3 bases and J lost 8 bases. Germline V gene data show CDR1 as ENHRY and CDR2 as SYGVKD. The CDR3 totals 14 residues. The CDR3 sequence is CAISETGDRDTIYF. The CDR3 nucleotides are TGTGCCATCAGTGAAACCGGGGACAGGGACACCATATATTTT.

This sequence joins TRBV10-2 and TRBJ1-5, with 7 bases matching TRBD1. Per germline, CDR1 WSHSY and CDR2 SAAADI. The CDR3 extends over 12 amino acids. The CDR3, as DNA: TGCGCGACAGGGAATAGCAATCAGCCCCAGCATTTT. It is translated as CATGNSNQPQHF.

CDR3 loop: CASTITGGSTDTQYF. CDR3 in DNA: TGTGCCAGTACCATAACAGGGGGTAGCACAGATACGCAGTATTTT. The chain recombines TRBV19 with TRBJ2-3; 8 bases line up with TRBD1. Germline CDR1 and CDR2: LNHDA and SQIVND (reference sequence). This CDR3 has 15 amino acids. J lost 0 bases, V lost 7 bases, and 6 bases had no gene match.

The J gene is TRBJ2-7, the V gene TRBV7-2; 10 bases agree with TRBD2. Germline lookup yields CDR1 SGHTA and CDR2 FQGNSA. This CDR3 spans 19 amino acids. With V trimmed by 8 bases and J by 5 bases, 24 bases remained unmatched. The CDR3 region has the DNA TGTGCCAGCTCACCGGGGTTTGGGACTAGCGCTATCCCGGGGGACGAGCAGTACTTC. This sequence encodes CASSPGFGTSAIPGDEQYF.

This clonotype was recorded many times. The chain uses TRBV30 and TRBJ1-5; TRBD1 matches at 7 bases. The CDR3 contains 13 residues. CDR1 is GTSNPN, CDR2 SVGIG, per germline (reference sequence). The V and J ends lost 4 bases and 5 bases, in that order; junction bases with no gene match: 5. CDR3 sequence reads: CAWTGTDDQPQHF. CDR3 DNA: TGTGCCTGGACCGGGACAGATGATCAGCCCCAGCATTTT.

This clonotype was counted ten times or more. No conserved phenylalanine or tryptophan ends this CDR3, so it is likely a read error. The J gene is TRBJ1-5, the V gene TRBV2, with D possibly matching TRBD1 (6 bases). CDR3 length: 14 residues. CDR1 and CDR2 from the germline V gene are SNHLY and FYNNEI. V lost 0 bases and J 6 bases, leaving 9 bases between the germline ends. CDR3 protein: CASSEARGGQPQHL. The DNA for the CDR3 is TGTGCCAGCAGTGAAGCGAGAGGGGGTCAGCCCCAGCATCTT.

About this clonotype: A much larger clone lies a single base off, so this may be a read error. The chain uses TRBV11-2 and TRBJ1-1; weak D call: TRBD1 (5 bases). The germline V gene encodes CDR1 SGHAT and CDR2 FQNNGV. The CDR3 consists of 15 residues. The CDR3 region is CASSFTRGVNTETFF. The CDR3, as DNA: TGTGCCAGCAGCTTCACTCGGGGGGTGAACACTGAAACTTTCTTT.

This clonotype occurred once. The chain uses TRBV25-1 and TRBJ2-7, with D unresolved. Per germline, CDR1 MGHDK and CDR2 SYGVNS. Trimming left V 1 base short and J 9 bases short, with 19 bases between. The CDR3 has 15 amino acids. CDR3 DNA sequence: TGTGCCAGCAGTGAATCAATGGCCAGCCTCAACGGGCAGTACTTC. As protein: CASSESMASLNGQYF.

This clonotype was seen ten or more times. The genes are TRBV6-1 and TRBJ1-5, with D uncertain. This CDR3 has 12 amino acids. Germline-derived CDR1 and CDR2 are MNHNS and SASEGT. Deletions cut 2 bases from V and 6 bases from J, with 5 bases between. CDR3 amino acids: CASSESSQPQHF. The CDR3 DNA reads TGTGCCAGCAGTGAATCTAGTCAGCCCCAGCATTTT.

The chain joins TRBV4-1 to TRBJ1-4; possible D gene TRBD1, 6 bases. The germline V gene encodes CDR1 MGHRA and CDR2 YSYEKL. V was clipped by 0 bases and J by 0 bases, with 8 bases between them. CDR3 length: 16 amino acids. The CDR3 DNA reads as TGCGCCAGCAGCCAAGATCCAGGGGCAACTAATGAAAAACTGTTTTTT. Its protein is CASSQDPGATNEKLFF.

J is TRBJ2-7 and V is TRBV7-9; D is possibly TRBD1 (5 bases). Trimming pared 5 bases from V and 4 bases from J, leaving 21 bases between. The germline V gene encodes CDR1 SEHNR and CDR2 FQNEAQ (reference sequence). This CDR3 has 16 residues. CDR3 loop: CASSATPDTIPYEQYF. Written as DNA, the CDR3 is TGTGCCAGCAGCGCAACCCCGGACACCATCCCGTACGAGCAGTACTTC.

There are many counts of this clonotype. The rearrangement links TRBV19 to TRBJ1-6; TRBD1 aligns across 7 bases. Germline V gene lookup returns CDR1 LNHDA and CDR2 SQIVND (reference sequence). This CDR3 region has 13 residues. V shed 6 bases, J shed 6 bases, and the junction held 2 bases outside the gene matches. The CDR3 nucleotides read TGTGCCAGTAGCCGGGACAGTAATTCACCCCTCCACTTT. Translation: CASSRDSNSPLHF.

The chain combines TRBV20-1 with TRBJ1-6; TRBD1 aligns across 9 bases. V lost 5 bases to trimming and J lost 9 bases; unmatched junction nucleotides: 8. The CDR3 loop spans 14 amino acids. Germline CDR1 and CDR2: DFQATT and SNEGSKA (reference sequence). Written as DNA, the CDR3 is TGCAGTGCTCCCGGAGACAGGGGGACTTCACCCCTCCACTTT. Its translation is CSAPGDRGTSPLHF.

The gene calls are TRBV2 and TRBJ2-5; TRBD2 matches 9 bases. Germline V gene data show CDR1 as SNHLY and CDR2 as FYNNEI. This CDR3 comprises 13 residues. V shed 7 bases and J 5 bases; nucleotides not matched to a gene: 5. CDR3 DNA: TGTGCCAGCATAGGTAGCGGGAGTGAGACCCAGTACTTC. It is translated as CASIGSGSETQYF.

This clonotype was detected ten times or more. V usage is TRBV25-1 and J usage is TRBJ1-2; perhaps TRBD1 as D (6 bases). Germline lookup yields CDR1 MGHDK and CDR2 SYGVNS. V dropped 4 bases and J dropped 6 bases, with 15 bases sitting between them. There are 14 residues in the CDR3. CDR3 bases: TGTGCCAGCAGTGGGGGGGCTTACAGCAATGGCTACACCTTC. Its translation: CASSGGAYSNGYTF.

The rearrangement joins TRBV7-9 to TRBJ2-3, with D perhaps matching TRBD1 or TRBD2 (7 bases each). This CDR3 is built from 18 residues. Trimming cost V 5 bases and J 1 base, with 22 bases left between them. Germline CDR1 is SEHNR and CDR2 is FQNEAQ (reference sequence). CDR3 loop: CASSQDWRSGTGTDTQYF. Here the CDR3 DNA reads TGTGCCAGCAGCCAAGATTGGAGGAGCGGGACAGGCACAGATACGCAGTATTTT.

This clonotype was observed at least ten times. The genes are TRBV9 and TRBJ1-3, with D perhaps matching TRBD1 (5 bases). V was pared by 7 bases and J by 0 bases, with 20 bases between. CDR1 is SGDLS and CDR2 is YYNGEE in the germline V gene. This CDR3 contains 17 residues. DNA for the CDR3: TGTGCCAGCTCACCACCGGGGCAGGGCACCTCTGGAAACACCATATATTTT. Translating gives CASSPPGQGTSGNTIYF.